These T cell receptor beta chains were read from a single sample in a study of blood T cell repertoires in COVID-19. Clones were read by immunoSEQ multiplex PCR, and TCRdb kept only the in-frame ones, dropping some. The data contain 300,000 to 350,000 clones, about 87% of them singletons. Sequencing used peripheral blood. All receptors come from a man younger than 40 with COVID-19, enrolled during active disease. Both conserved end residues are trimmed from each CDR3. The size entry is marked missing in some rows and otherwise reads once, few, many or a size class.

J gene	V gene	clone size	CDR3 protein
TRBJ2-1	TRBV15	-	ATSRGGQEIYNEQF
TRBJ1-1	TRBV6-2/TRBV6-3	-	ASSPPLDMNTEAF
TRBJ2-2	TRBV18	-	ASSEYVTGGTGELF
TRBJ2-7	TRBV2	once	ASGGPGLAGDEQY
TRBJ1-6	TRBV28	-	ASSLLDRDGSPLH
TRBJ1-4	TRBV4-1	-	ASSPRGRLGAEKLF
TRBJ1-5	TRBV6-6	-	ASSQGGGFSNQPQH
TRBJ1-1	TRBV28	-	ASSLGLRGTPEAF
TRBJ1-1	TRBV15	-	ATSRDFTQGERAF
TRBJ1-6	TRBV3-1/TRBV3-2	-	ASSQPQAGSPLH
TRBJ2-2	TRBV7-2	-	ASSFLPTGMDTGELF
TRBJ2-7	TRBV6-2/TRBV6-3	-	ASSPLATTSEAEQY
TRBJ2-7	TRBV19	-	ASSRQESSYEQY
TRBJ2-7	TRBV7-9	-	ASNKGGGLGFGYEQY
TRBJ2-3	TRBV7-6	-	ASSLQGSTDTQY
TRBJ2-7	TRBV7-9	-	ASSLVGGSSYEQY
TRBJ1-1	TRBV30	-	AWARGMATEAF